This record covers a single T cell receptor (beta chain). No antigen is known for it. From germline, CDR1 is SGHNT and CDR2 YENEEA. This CDR3 is 14 amino acids long. Trimming pared 3 bases from V and 0 bases from J, leaving 8 bases between. The source of the sample is a study of cytomegalovirus exposure and HLA in healthy donors. The study ran its PCR with 60 Vbeta and 13 Jbeta primers. The method was immunoSEQ multiplex PCR; TCRdb's version includes in-frame clones alone and lacks a portion of them. Counted here are roughly 130,000 clones, just under 75% occurring once; the ten biggest clones make up approximately 7%. Study results and limitations: Prior analysis indicated that the majority of TCR beta V segments exhibited productivity approximately 87% or approximately 30% of the time.

J is TRBJ1-1 and V is TRBV11-3; possibly TRBD1 for D (5 bases). The sample taken for sequencing was PBMCs. The receptor's source is a man between 40 and 49 years old in good health and CMV-seropositive. The CDR3 sequence: CASSLGGLNTEAFF. The DNA of the CDR3 is TGTGCCAGCAGCTTGGGGGGGTTGAACACTGAAGCTTTCTTT. The whole variable domain, filled in from reference TRBV11-3 and TRBJ1-1, reads EAGVVQSPRYKIIEKKQPVAFWCNPISGHNTLYWYLQNLGQGPELLIRYENEEAVDDSQLPKDRFSAERLKGVDSTLKIQPAELGDSAVYLCASSLGGLNTEAFFGQGTRLTVV.